Listed below are T cell receptor beta chains from one sample, sequenced in a study of shared clonotypes between healthy human individuals. Clones were sequenced by immunoSEQ multiplex PCR, and TCRdb holds only the in-frame ones, with some missing. The sample lists about 300,000 clones, over 65% occurring once. Sequenced sample: memory CD4+ T cells sorted from blood. The receptors originated from a man aged 30-40 years in good health. Both conserved end residues are part of each CDR3. A D gene is named only where the DNA matches it firmly. Size is stated for part of the rows, as once, few or many counts, or as a class when the clone is expanded.

abundance,j_gene,v_gene,d_gene,CDR3nt,CDR3aa
.,TRBJ2-5,TRBV19,.,TGTGCCAGTAGTATAGGACGGGGGTTGGAGGAGACCCAGTACTTC,CASSIGRGLEETQYF
.,TRBJ1-1,TRBV10-3,TRBD1,TGTGCCATCAGTGGAGGCGGGACAGGGAACACTGAAGCTTTCTTT,CAISGGGTGNTEAFF
.,TRBJ1-2,TRBV18,.,TGTGCCAGCTCGCCCGGGACCACCTCCGCCTACTATGGCTACACCTTC,CASSPGTTSAYYGYTF
many,TRBJ1-2,TRBV7-2,.,TGTGCCAGCAGCCAAGCAGGGGCAGGGAAATATGGCTACACCTTC,CASSQAGAGKYGYTF
once,TRBJ2-5,TRBV5-6,.,TGTGCCAGCAGCCCGGGCGGGGGCCGGGAGACCCAGTACTTC,CASSPGGGRETQYF
few,TRBJ2-1,TRBV14,.,TGTGCCAGCAGCCAAGCCGGCGCCTTTAATGAGCAGTTCTTC,CASSQAGAFNEQFF
.,TRBJ2-3,TRBV5-5,.,TGTGCCAGCAGCTTGGCCGTGGATACGCAGTATTTT,CASSLAVDTQYF
few,TRBJ2-2,TRBV30,.,TGTGCCTGGAGTTTCCGCCCTCAGCCGAACACCGGGGAGCTGTTTTTT,CAWSFRPQPNTGELFF
.,TRBJ2-5,TRBV11-2,.,TGTGCCAGCAGCTCAAATTACGGCCAGTACTTC,CASSSNYGQYF
.,TRBJ2-7,TRBV7-9,TRBD1,TGTGCCAGCAGCTCTCAGACAGGGGTGTACGAGCAGTACTTC,CASSSQTGVYEQYF
.,TRBJ2-1,TRBV6-1,TRBD1,TGTGCCAGCAGGGAGGGACAGGGAACCTACAATGAGCAGTTCTTC,CASREGQGTYNEQFF
few,TRBJ1-1,TRBV5-6,.,TGTGCCAGCAGCTTGGGGACGGGGAACACTGAAGCTTTCTTT,CASSLGTGNTEAFF
.,TRBJ2-7,TRBV11-2,.,TGTGCCAGCAGCGTCGGGCATTCCTACGAGCAGTACTTC,CASSVGHSYEQYF